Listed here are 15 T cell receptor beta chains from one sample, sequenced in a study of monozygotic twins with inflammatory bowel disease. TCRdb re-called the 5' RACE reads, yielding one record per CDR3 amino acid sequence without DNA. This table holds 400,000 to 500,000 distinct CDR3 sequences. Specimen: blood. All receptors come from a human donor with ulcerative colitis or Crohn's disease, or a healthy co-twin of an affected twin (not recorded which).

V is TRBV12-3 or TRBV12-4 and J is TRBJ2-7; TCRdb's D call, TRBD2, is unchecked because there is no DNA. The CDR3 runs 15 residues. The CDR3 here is CASSLTSGEAYEQYF.

CDR3 protein: CSVVRAGHTEAFF. The chain employs TRBV29-1 and TRBJ1-1. CDR3 length: 13 amino acids. Germline CDR1 reads SQVTM; CDR2 reads ANQGSEA.

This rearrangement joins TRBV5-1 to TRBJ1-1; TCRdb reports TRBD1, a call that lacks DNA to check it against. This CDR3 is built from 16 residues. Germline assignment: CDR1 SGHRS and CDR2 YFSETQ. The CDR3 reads CASSILQTGANTEAFF.

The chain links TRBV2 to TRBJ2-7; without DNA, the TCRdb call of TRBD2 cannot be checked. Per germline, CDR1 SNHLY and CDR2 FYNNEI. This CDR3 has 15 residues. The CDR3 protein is CASSRSGTETYEQYF. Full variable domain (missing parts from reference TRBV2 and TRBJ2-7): EPEVTQTPSHQVTQMGQEVILRCVPISNHLYFYWYRQILGQKVEFLVSFYNNEISEKSEIFDDQFSVERPDGSNFTLKIRSTKLEDSAMYFCASSRSGTETYEQYFGPGTRLTVT.

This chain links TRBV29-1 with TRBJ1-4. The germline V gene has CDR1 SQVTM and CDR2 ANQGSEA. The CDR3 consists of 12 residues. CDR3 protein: CSVEGADPKLFF. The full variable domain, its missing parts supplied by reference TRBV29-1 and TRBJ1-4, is SAVISQKPSRDICQRGTSLTIQCQVDSQVTMMFWYRQQPGQSLTLIATANQGSEATYESGFVIDKFPISRPNLTFSTLTVSNMSPEDSSIYLCSVEGADPKLFFGSGTQLSVL.

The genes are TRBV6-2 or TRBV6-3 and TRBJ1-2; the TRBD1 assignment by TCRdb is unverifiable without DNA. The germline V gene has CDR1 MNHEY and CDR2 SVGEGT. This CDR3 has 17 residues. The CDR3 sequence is CASSYPSTGAFTDGYTF.

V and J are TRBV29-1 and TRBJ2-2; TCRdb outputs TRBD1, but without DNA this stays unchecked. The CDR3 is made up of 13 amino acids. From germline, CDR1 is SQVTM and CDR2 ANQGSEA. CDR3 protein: CSVGATSWGELFF.

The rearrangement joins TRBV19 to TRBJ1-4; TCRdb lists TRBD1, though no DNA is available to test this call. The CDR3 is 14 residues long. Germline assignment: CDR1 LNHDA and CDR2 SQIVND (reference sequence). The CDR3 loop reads CASSIPGIPEKLFF.

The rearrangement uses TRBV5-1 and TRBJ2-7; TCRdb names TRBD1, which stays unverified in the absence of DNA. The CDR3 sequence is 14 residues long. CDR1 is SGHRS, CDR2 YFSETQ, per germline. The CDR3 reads CASRPGQGAYEQYF.

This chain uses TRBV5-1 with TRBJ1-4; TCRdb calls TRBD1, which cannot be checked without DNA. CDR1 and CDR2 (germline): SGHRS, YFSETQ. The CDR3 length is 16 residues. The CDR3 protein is CASSLGDRTTNEKLFF. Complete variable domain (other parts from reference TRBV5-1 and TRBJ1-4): KAGVTQTPRYLIKTRGQQVTLSCSPISGHRSVSWYQQTPGQGLQFLFEYFSETQRNKGNFPGRFSGRQFSNSRSEMNVSTLELGDSALYLCASSLGDRTTNEKLFFGSGTQLSVL.

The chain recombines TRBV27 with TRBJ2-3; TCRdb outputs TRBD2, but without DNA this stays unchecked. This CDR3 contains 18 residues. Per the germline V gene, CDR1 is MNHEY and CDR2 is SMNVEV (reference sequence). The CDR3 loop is CASTLRPLERGGHDTQYF.

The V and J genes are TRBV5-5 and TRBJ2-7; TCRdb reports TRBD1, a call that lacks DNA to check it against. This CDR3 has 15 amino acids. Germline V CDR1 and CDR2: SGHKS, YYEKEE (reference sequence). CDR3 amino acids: CASSWGQGEADEQYF.

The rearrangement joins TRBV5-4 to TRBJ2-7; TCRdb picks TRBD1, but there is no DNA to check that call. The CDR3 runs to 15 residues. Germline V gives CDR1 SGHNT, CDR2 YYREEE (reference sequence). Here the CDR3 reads CASSLTGTGLYEQYF. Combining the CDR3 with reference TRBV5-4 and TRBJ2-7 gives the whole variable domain ETGVTQSPTHLIKTRGQQVTLRCSSQSGHNTVSWYQQALGQGPQFIFQYYREEENGRGNFPPRFSGLQFPNYSSELNVNALELDDSALYLCASSLTGTGLYEQYFGPGTRLTVT.

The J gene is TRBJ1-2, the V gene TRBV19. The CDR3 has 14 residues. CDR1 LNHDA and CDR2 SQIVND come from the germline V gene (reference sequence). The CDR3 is CASSIWAGKRGYTF.

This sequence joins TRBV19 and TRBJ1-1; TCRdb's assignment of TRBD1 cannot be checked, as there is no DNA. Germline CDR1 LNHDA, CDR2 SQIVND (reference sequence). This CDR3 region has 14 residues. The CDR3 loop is CASRPGERNTEAFF.